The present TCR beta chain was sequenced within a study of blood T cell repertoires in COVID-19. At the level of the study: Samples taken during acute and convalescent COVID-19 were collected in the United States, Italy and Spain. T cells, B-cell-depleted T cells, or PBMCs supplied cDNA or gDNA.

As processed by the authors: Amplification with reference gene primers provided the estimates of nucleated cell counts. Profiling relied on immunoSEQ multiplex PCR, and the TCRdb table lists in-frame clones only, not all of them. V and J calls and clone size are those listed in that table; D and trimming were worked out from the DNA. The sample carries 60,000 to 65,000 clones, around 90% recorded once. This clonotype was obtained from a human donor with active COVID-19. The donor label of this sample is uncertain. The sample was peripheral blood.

For the CDR3, the DNA is TGTGCCAGCAGTTCCCATAGTAGCGGGAGTGCAGATACGCAGTATTTT. Its protein is CASSSHSSGSADTQYF. This sequence joins TRBV27 and TRBJ2-3; 9 bases are a match to TRBD2. The V segment lost 4 bases and the J segment 4 bases; nucleotides outside the gene matches: 9. This CDR3 has 16 amino acids. Germline-derived CDR1 and CDR2 are MNHEY and SMNVEV (reference sequence).